These 4 T cell receptor beta chains share one sample of origin, sequenced in a study of cytomegalovirus exposure and HLA in healthy donors. PCR employed 60 Vbeta and 13 Jbeta primers. This table comes from immunoSEQ multiplex PCR, and its TCRdb copy is limited to in-frame clones, with some not included. The table shows approximately 93,000 clones, with approximately 64% occurring only once. The sequencing sample was made of PBMCs. The receptor source for this set is a boy younger than 18 in good health and CMV-seropositive.

The chain joins TRBV6-6 to TRBJ1-2, with TRBD1 matching 9 bases. The J segment lost 8 bases and the V segment lost 4 bases, leaving 8 bases of the junction unmatched. Germline V gene data show CDR1 as MNHNY and CDR2 as SVGAGI (reference sequence). The CDR3 has 14 residues. The CDR3 nucleotides read TGTGCCAGCAGTTTGGACAGGGGATTGGAAGGCTACACCTTC. It is translated as CASSLDRGLEGYTF.

The chain joins TRBV30 to TRBJ2-5, with 12 nucleotides matching TRBD1. In germline, CDR1 is GTSNPN, CDR2 SVGIG (reference sequence). V was pared by 0 bases and J by 9 bases, with 8 bases of the junction left unmatched. The CDR3 is 15 residues long. CDR3 coding DNA: TGTGCCTGGAGTGTAGGGACAGGGGGCGTTGGGGCCCAGTACTTC. This translates into CAWSVGTGGVGAQYF. Full variable domain (outside the CDR3, taken from reference TRBV30 and TRBJ2-5): SQTIHQWPATLVQPVGSPLSLECTVEGTSNPNLYWYRQAAGRGLQLLFYSVGIGQISSEVPQNLSASRPQDRQFILSSKKLLLSDSGFYLCAWSVGTGGVGAQYFGPGTRLLVL.

The chain has TRBV7-8 and TRBJ2-2; possible D gene TRBD1, 6 bases. The CDR3 covers 15 residues. Germline CDR1 reads SGHVS; CDR2 reads FQNEAQ. V was trimmed by 6 bases and J by 2 bases, leaving 13 bases between them. CDR3 coding DNA: TGTGCCAGCAGACCCGGGACATCAAACACCGGGGAGCTGTTTTTT. This gives the protein CASRPGTSNTGELFF.

The chain joins TRBV7-8 to TRBJ1-5, with TRBD1 matching over 11 bases. V trimming: 3 bases; J trimming: 5 bases; junction bases outside the gene matches: 3. Per the germline V gene, CDR1 is SGHVS and CDR2 is FQNEAQ. The CDR3 extends over 15 amino acids. In DNA, the CDR3 is TGTGCCAGCAGCTTGGGACAGGGGGAACATCAGCCCCAGCATTTT. Its translation: CASSLGQGEHQPQHF.